The next 29 T cell receptor beta chains were all read from a single sample in a study of blood T cells in healthy people across ages. It was with a sample-barcoded 5' primer and a J-beta primer mix that a second PCR of about 7 to 12 cycles was run. MiXCR, applied by TCRdb to the 5' RACE reads, yields one record per CDR3 protein. The table has about 1.5 million distinct CDR3 sequences, 35% to 45% seen once. The specimen sequenced was blood. The receptor source for this set is a woman aged 18-30 years in good health.

This clonotype was picked up a small number of times. The chain couples TRBV6-1 to TRBJ2-7; 10 nucleotides agree with TRBD1. V lost 8 bases, J lost 2 bases, and 3 bases stayed unmatched. Germline values: CDR1 MNHNS, CDR2 SASEGT. CDR3 length: 13 amino acids. The CDR3 loop is CASAGTGAYEQYF. In nucleotides, the CDR3 is TGTGCCAGCGCCGGGACAGGGGCCTACGAGCAGTACTTC.

The rearrangement joins TRBV12-3 or TRBV12-4 to TRBJ1-2; 7 bases match TRBD1. J lost 0 bases, V lost 3 bases, and 4 bases had no gene match. This CDR3 has 15 residues. CDR3 loop: CASSFLDRSNYGYTF. For the CDR3, the DNA is TGTGCCAGCAGTTTTTTGGACAGGTCTAACTATGGCTACACCTTC.

The chain is built from TRBV4-3 and TRBJ1-2; 10 nucleotides agree with TRBD1. CDR1 LGHNA and CDR2 YSLEER come from the germline V gene. The CDR3 is 15 amino acids. The junction had 7 bases not matched to a gene; V was cut back by 5 bases and J by 4 bases. CDR3 loop: CASSSGQGDVYGYTF. For the CDR3, the DNA is TGCGCCAGCAGCTCAGGACAGGGGGATGTCTATGGCTACACCTTC.

This chain connects TRBV5-1 to TRBJ2-1; 9 bases map to TRBD2. This CDR3 spans 15 amino acids. The V gene end was trimmed by 2 bases and the J gene end by 7 bases; junction bases not matched to a gene: 7. CDR1 SGHRS and CDR2 YFSETQ come from the germline V gene. The CDR3 here is CASSLDSTSGNEQFF. As DNA, the CDR3 is TGCGCCAGCAGCTTAGATAGTACTAGCGGGAATGAGCAGTTCTTC. Full variable domain (remainder filled in from reference TRBV5-1 and TRBJ2-1): KAGVTQTPRYLIKTRGQQVTLSCSPISGHRSVSWYQQTPGQGLQFLFEYFSETQRNKGNFPGRFSGRQFSNSRSEMNVSTLELGDSALYLCASSLDSTSGNEQFFGPGTRLTVL.

This clonotype has just a few counts. The rearrangement links TRBV6-2 or TRBV6-3 to TRBJ1-5; D unresolved. Germline V gives CDR1 MNHEY, CDR2 SVGEGT. The ends were cut back, 4 bases at V and 0 bases at J, with 10 bases in the middle. This CDR3 has 15 amino acids. CDR3 DNA: TGTGCCAGCAGTTCAGGCAGTGATAGCAATCAGCCCCAGCATTTT. Translation: CASSSGSDSNQPQHF.

This clonotype was picked up a small number of times. The V and J genes are TRBV12-3 or TRBV12-4 and TRBJ1-2; 7 bases are a match to TRBD1. Losses at the gene ends were 3 bases for V and 7 bases for J; bases not matched to a gene: 5. The CDR3 is 13 residues long. Here the CDR3 reads CASSLGYRGGYTF. The CDR3 DNA reads as TGTGCCAGCAGTTTGGGTTACAGGGGTGGCTACACCTTC.

This chain connects TRBV29-1 to TRBJ2-1, with D possibly being TRBD2 (5 bases). The V end was cut by 6 bases, the J end by 3 bases, with 15 bases between. CDR3 length equals 14 residues. Germline lookup yields CDR1 SQVTM and CDR2 ANQGSEA. This chain's CDR3 is CSVTLGGGYNEQFF. The CDR3 DNA sequence: TGCAGCGTGACGCTCGGAGGAGGCTACAATGAGCAGTTCTTC.

The chain uses TRBV14 and TRBJ2-5; D uncertain. Trimming cost V 6 bases and J 1 base, with 15 bases left between them. This CDR3 is built from 15 residues. From germline, CDR1 is SGHDN and CDR2 FVKESK. The CDR3 bases are TGTGCCAGCAGTCACGTTGAGCCCCTCCAAGAGACCCAGTACTTC. It translates to CASSHVEPLQETQYF.

The chain couples TRBV27 to TRBJ1-2; D is unclear. This CDR3 comprises 12 residues. Trimming took 4 bases from V and 3 from J, leaving 6 bases between them. CDR1 MNHEY and CDR2 SMNVEV come from the germline V gene (reference sequence). The CDR3 spells CASSSHYYGYTF. The CDR3 region has the DNA TGTGCCAGCAGTTCGCACTACTATGGCTACACCTTC.

The chain combines TRBV27 with TRBJ2-7; 10 nucleotides agree with TRBD2. The CDR3 spans 14 residues. V gave up 6 bases and J gave up 5 bases; unmatched junction bases: 7. CDR1 is MNHEY, CDR2 SMNVEV, per germline (reference sequence). The CDR3, as DNA: TGTGCCAGCAGCATTAGCGGGAGGCTCGACGAGCAGTACTTC. This sequence encodes CASSISGRLDEQYF.

This clonotype appeared a few times. V gene TRBV7-9 combines with J gene TRBJ2-3, with a tentative D call TRBD2 (5 bases). Germline CDR1 and CDR2: SEHNR and FQNEAQ (reference sequence). The CDR3 loop spans 13 amino acids. V was shortened by 3 bases and J by 5 bases, with 9 bases between the two germline ends. CDR3 amino acids: CASSFPAGDTQYF. DNA of the CDR3: TGTGCCAGCAGCTTTCCCGCGGGAGATACGCAGTATTTT.

V gene TRBV10-3 combines with J gene TRBJ1-5; TRBD1 agrees at 7 bases. Germline CDR1 ENHRY, CDR2 SYGVKD. J gave up 0 bases and V 6 bases, and 2 bases lay outside the gene matches. The CDR3 is 14 amino acids. The CDR3 DNA sequence: TGTGCCATCAGAAGGGACAGTAGCAATCAGCCCCAGCATTTT. Its protein is CAIRRDSSNQPQHF.

To note about this clonotype: A much larger clone sits a single nucleotide away, making a read error possible. V is TRBV5-1 and J is TRBJ2-1, with D perhaps matching TRBD1 or TRBD2 (5 bases each). Looked up from germline, CDR1 is SGHRS and CDR2 is YFSETQ. CDR3 size: 17 residues. The CDR3 DNA follows: TGCGCCAGCAGCTACCCACTTTCCGGGACCGACTACAATAAGCAGTTCTTC. Protein sequence: CASSYPLSGTDYNKQFF.

V gene TRBV6-2 or TRBV6-3 combines with J gene TRBJ2-3; 8 bases are a match to TRBD2. Germline V gives CDR1 MNHEY, CDR2 SVGEGT. The CDR3 runs 15 residues. V was pared by 6 bases and J by 5 bases, with 10 bases of the junction left unmatched. CDR3 sequence (DNA): TGTGCCAGCAGGGCCTGGCAGCGGGGGTTAGATACGCAGTATTTT. This codes for CASRAWQRGLDTQYF.

In its sample, this clonotype was seen a few times. The chain couples TRBV20-1 to TRBJ1-2; D is possibly TRBD1 (5 bases). The V gene lost 6 bases and the J gene lost 5 bases, with 19 bases spanning the gap. The CDR3 extends over 14 amino acids. CDR1 and CDR2 (germline): DFQATT, SNEGSKA (reference sequence). The DNA of the CDR3 is TGCAGTGCACGAGCTTCTGGCAGGGAGTATGGCTACACCTTC. Protein sequence: CSARASGREYGYTF.

The chain couples TRBV2 to TRBJ2-7; the match to TRBD1 covers 10 bases. V gave up 5 bases and J gave up 0 bases; unmatched junction bases: 13. In germline, CDR1 is SNHLY, CDR2 FYNNEI. CDR3 size: 18 residues. In nucleotides, the CDR3 is TGTGCCAGCAGTCCGGTCCCGGGACAGGGGAGAAGCTCCTACGAGCAGTACTTC. This sequence encodes CASSPVPGQGRSSYEQYF. Based on the CDR3 plus reference TRBV2 and TRBJ2-7, the full variable domain is EPEVTQTPSHQVTQMGQEVILRCVPISNHLYFYWYRQILGQKVEFLVSFYNNEISEKSEIFDDQFSVERPDGSNFTLKIRSTKLEDSAMYFCASSPVPGQGRSSYEQYFGPGTRLTVT.

The chain uses TRBV12-3 or TRBV12-4 and TRBJ2-1; D ambiguous. The length of the CDR3 is 13 residues. Trimming stripped 5 bases from V and 10 bases from J, with 15 bases between. DNA for the CDR3: TGTGCCAGCAGTCCCCCATCTCGTAGGGAGCAGTTCTTC. Its protein is CASSPPSRREQFF.

This clonotype was counted between two and nine times. The junction does not match germline at one end; this may be a read error. This chain connects TRBV5-1 to TRBJ2-3; TRBD2 matches 13 bases. Looked up from germline, CDR1 is SGHRS and CDR2 is YFSETQ. This CDR3 is 16 amino acids long. The CDR3, as DNA: TGTGCCAGCAGCCCCGGACTAGCGGGAGTGGCAGATACGCAGTATTTT. It codes for CASSPGLAGVADTQYF.

The chain links TRBV28 to TRBJ2-3, with unresolved D. Germline V gives CDR1 MDHEN, CDR2 SYDVKM. CDR3 length: 13 amino acids. Trimming removed 8 bases from V and 4 bases from J, with 13 bases in between. CDR3 coding DNA: TGTGCCAGCGGGGTGAGTGCCCCAGATACGCAGTATTTT. Its translation: CASGVSAPDTQYF.

This CDR3 reads CSARQPGQGSYEQYF. The DNA for the CDR3 is TGCAGTGCTAGACAGCCCGGACAGGGCTCCTACGAGCAGTACTTC. The genes are TRBV20-1 and TRBJ2-4; 8 positions agree with TRBD1. The J call is in doubt because the DNA end fits TRBJ2-7 better. Germline V CDR1 and CDR2: DFQATT, SNEGSKA (reference sequence). This CDR3 has 15 residues.

This clonotype was seen only a few times. In DNA, the CDR3 is TGTGCCAGCAGAGGGGAGGGGGGGAACACTGAAGCTTTCTTT. This translates into CASRGEGGNTEAFF. V is TRBV2 and J is TRBJ1-1; possibly TRBD1 for D (6 bases). Trimming left V 6 bases short and J 1 base short, with 12 bases between. The CDR3 spans 14 residues. The germline CDR1 and CDR2 sequences are SNHLY and FYNNEI.

The gene calls are TRBV5-1 and TRBJ2-7; 11 nucleotides align to TRBD2. The CDR3 covers 15 residues. CDR1 SGHRS and CDR2 YFSETQ come from the germline V gene. Trimming at V came to 4 bases and at J to 5 bases, leaving 8 bases not matched to a gene. The CDR3: CASSDRTSGPHEQYF. Here the CDR3 DNA reads TGCGCCAGCAGCGATCGGACTAGCGGGCCGCACGAGCAGTACTTC.

This clonotype came up a few times. The J gene is TRBJ2-4, the V gene TRBV4-1; 12 bases are a match to TRBD2. Germline CDR1 and CDR2: MGHRA and YSYEKL. The CDR3 loop spans 18 amino acids. V lost 0 bases, J lost 13 bases, and 16 bases stayed unmatched. This CDR3 reads CASSQEEIRLAGDNEQYF. DNA for the CDR3: TGCGCCAGCAGCCAAGAGGAGATTAGACTAGCGGGAGACAATGAGCAGTACTTC.

This clonotype appeared a few times. The V and J genes are TRBV4-3 and TRBJ1-1, with 7 bases identical to TRBD1. Trimming took 3 bases from V and 0 from J; bases not matched to a gene: 16. The CDR3 contains 19 residues. The germline gives CDR1 LGHNA, CDR2 YSLEER. This CDR3 is CASSHHRQGQDRMNTEAFF. CDR3 bases: TGCGCCAGCAGCCATCATCGACAGGGTCAAGATCGGATGAACACTGAAGCTTTCTTT.

This clonotype was seen a few times. The chain joins TRBV25-1 to TRBJ2-7; D is perhaps TRBD2 (6 bases). The germline CDR1 and CDR2 sequences are MGHDK and SYGVNS. The length of the CDR3 is 16 residues. Trimming cost V 3 bases and J 3 bases, with 18 bases left between them. The CDR3 sequence is CASSEMEGLTVYEQYF. As DNA, the CDR3 is TGTGCCAGCAGTGAGATGGAGGGCTTAACAGTCTACGAGCAGTACTTC.

This clonotype was picked up one time. DNA of the CDR3: TGTGCCAGCAGGGGCTCGGGACTAAATGGCTACACCTTC. Encoded protein: CASRGSGLNGYTF. V and J are TRBV2 and TRBJ1-2; maybe TRBD1 (5 bases). The V end was cut by 6 bases, the J end by 6 bases, with 14 bases between. This CDR3 comprises 13 residues. Germline CDR1 is SNHLY and CDR2 is FYNNEI.

The chain has TRBV4-3 and TRBJ2-1; D may correspond to TRBD1 or TRBD2 (6 bases each). V was clipped by 3 bases and J by 4 bases, with 19 bases between them. The germline CDR1 and CDR2 sequences are LGHNA and YSLEER. The CDR3 is made up of 17 amino acids. For the CDR3, the DNA is TGCGCCAGCAGCCAGTTTGGAGGGGGGTGGGGGTACAATGAGCAGTTCTTC. The encoded protein is CASSQFGGGWGYNEQFF.

V is TRBV7-9 and J is TRBJ2-7, with 7 bases identical to TRBD1. Per the germline V gene, CDR1 is SEHNR and CDR2 is FQNEAQ (reference sequence). With V trimmed by 5 bases and J by 3 bases, 4 bases remained unmatched. This CDR3 comprises 13 residues. In DNA form, the CDR3 reads TGTGCCAGCAGCAACAGGGACAGCTACGAGCAGTACTTC. This encodes CASSNRDSYEQYF.

The chain joins TRBV20-1 to TRBJ1-2; D gene unclear. V was clipped by 5 bases and J by 4 bases, with 11 bases between them. Germline V gene data show CDR1 as DFQATT and CDR2 as SNEGSKA (reference sequence). The CDR3 loop spans 12 amino acids. CDR3: CSADGIGYGYTF. DNA of the CDR3: TGCAGTGCTGACGGGATCGGCTATGGCTACACCTTC.